The clone carrying this T cell receptor beta chain was seen more than once but under ten times. This CDR3 has 14 residues. Trimming left V 4 bases short and J 4 bases short, with 16 bases between. The germline V gene encodes CDR1 GTSNPN and CDR2 SVGIG (reference sequence). These data are taken from a study of T cell changes during pregnancy in multiple sclerosis. Profiling relied on immunoSEQ multiplex PCR, and the TCRdb table lists in-frame clones only, not all of them. The table shows approximately 100,000 clones, with more than 90% occurring only once. The specimen was peripheral blood, collected in the second trimester of pregnancy. The chain employs TRBV30 and TRBJ1-1; D might be TRBD1 (6 bases). The receptor was isolated from a female donor with multiple sclerosis, enrolled in a pregnancy study. The CDR3 coding sequence is TGTGCCTGGAATAACAGGGTTCTGCGCACTGAAGCTTTCTTT. It encodes CAWNNRVLRTEAFF.